One sample yielded the 10 T cell receptor beta chains listed below, sequenced in a study of human T cells and chemical hapten exposure. As for time point: patch test 1, 2 weeks after DPC sensitization. Treatment: therapeutic diphenylcyclopropenone sensitization with weekly scalp DPC. MiXCR was run by TCRdb on the RACE reads, yielding one entry per CDR3 protein. This table has some 81,000 distinct CDR3 sequences, over 6% appearing once. This specimen consisted of whole blood, obtained in connection with sensitization to the hapten diphenylcyclopropenone (DPC). These receptors were collected from a woman aged 30 to 39 with alopecia areata. Some clones in this sample may be carry-over from other donors' samples.

There are a few counts of this clonotype. V and J are TRBV5-1 and TRBJ2-7; D tentatively reads TRBD1 or TRBD2 (5 bases each). This CDR3 comprises 13 residues. Trimming shortened V by 0 bases and J by 4 bases, and 8 bases separated the two germline ends. Germline values: CDR1 SGHRS, CDR2 YFSETQ. In DNA form, the CDR3 reads TGCGCCAGCAGCTTGGGGGACCGATACGAGCAGTACTTC. This codes for CASSLGDRYEQYF.

This clonotype appeared many times. The chain is built from TRBV12-3 or TRBV12-4 and TRBJ2-3; D is unresolved. The germline V and J ends were trimmed by 5 bases and 2 bases, with 11 bases remaining between them. CDR3 size: 14 residues. In nucleotides, the CDR3 is TGTGCCAGCAGTCCCGGAGACAACACAGATACGCAGTATTTT. Protein product: CASSPGDNTDTQYF.

This chain connects TRBV7-2 to TRBJ2-2; D is tentatively TRBD1 or TRBD2 (5 bases each). V was cut by 5 bases and J by 2 bases, with 12 bases left in between. The CDR3 is made up of 15 amino acids. Germline-derived CDR1 and CDR2 are SGHTA and FQGNSA. In nucleotides, the CDR3 is TGTGCCAGCAGCGAGGGACGAATAAACACCGGGGAGCTGTTTTTT. This sequence encodes CASSEGRINTGELFF. The variable domain in full, with the rest retrieved from reference TRBV7-2 and TRBJ2-2, is GAGVSQSPSNKVTEKGKDVELRCDPISGHTALYWYRQSLGQGLEFLIYFQGNSAPDKSGLPSDRFSAERTGGSVSTLTIQRTQQEDSAVYLCASSEGRINTGELFFGEGSRLTVL.

This clonotype was seen just once. The chain is built from TRBV5-8 and TRBJ1-1; TRBD1 is a possible D gene (6 bases). Deletions cut 5 bases from V and 8 bases from J, with 19 bases between. Per the germline V gene, CDR1 is SGHTS and CDR2 is YDEGEE. The CDR3 length is 14 residues. The CDR3 reads CASSIGGPTPEAFF. CDR3 coding DNA: TGTGCCAGCAGTATCGGGGGGCCTACCCCCGAAGCTTTCTTT. The whole variable domain, remainder taken from reference TRBV5-8 and TRBJ1-1, is EAGVTQSPTHLIKTRGQQATLRCSPISGHTSVYWYQQALGLGLQFLLWYDEGEERNRGNFPPRFSGRQFPNYSSELNVNALELEDSALYLCASSIGGPTPEAFFGQGTRLTVV.

A few counts support this clonotype. This chain joins TRBV6-2 or TRBV6-3 and TRBJ2-1; D uncertain. Trimming cost V 6 bases and J 7 bases, with 13 bases left between them. Germline CDR1 and CDR2: MNHEY and SVGEGT. The CDR3 spans 13 residues. CDR3 sequence: CASRQKPFNEQFF. Here the CDR3 DNA reads TGTGCCAGCAGACAAAAGCCCTTTAATGAGCAGTTCTTC.

This clonotype showed up just a few times. The chain couples TRBV29-1 to TRBJ2-3, with D uncertain. The germline V and J ends were trimmed by 4 bases and 2 bases, with 13 bases remaining between them. In germline, CDR1 is SQVTM, CDR2 ANQGSEA. CDR3 length: 14 residues. The CDR3 nucleotides are TGCAGCGTTGGCTTGGCGGCTTACACAGATACGCAGTATTTT. Protein sequence: CSVGLAAYTDTQYF.

The chain links TRBV18 to TRBJ2-3; possible D gene TRBD2, 5 bases. V was pared by 2 bases and J by 6 bases, with 9 bases between. Germline lookup yields CDR1 KGHSH and CDR2 LQKENI. The CDR3 sequence is 13 residues long. The CDR3 protein is CASSPDYQDTQYF. CDR3 sequence (DNA): TGTGCCAGCTCACCAGACTATCAGGATACGCAGTATTTT. Full variable domain (missing parts from reference TRBV18 and TRBJ2-3): NAGVMQNPRHLVRRRGQEARLRCSPMKGHSHVYWYRQLPEEGLKFMVYLQKENIIDESGMPKERFSAEFPKEGPSILRIQQVVRGDSAAYFCASSPDYQDTQYFGPGTRLTVL.

This clonotype was observed a few times. The chain combines TRBV2 with TRBJ2-1; 12 nucleotides align to TRBD2. The CDR3 runs 13 residues. Trimming cost V 5 bases and J 13 bases; bases outside gene matches: 6. Germline V gives CDR1 SNHLY, CDR2 FYNNEI. The CDR3 DNA reads TGTGCCAGCAGTCCCGGACTAGCGGGGTCCCAGTTCTTC. Its translation is CASSPGLAGSQFF.

The rearrangement links TRBV28 to TRBJ1-2; TRBD1 aligns across 12 bases. Losses at the gene ends were 5 bases for V and 4 bases for J; bases not matched to a gene: 14. Germline values: CDR1 MDHEN, CDR2 SYDVKM. The CDR3 is 18 residues long. The CDR3 DNA reads as TGTGCCAGCAGTACCACCGGGACAGGGGGCCAACAGGGCTATGGCTACACCTTC. Translated: CASSTTGTGGQQGYGYTF.

This clonotype occurred many times. The rearrangement uses TRBV20-1 and TRBJ2-1, with TRBD2 matching over 11 bases. V shed 5 bases, J shed 13 bases, and the junction held 13 bases outside the gene matches. CDR3 size: 14 residues. Germline V lookup: CDR1 DFQATT, CDR2 SNEGSKA (reference sequence). The CDR3 DNA is TGCAGTGCTGAAGTCCATCTAGCGGGGGGCCCCCAGTTCTTC. Protein: CSAEVHLAGGPQFF.